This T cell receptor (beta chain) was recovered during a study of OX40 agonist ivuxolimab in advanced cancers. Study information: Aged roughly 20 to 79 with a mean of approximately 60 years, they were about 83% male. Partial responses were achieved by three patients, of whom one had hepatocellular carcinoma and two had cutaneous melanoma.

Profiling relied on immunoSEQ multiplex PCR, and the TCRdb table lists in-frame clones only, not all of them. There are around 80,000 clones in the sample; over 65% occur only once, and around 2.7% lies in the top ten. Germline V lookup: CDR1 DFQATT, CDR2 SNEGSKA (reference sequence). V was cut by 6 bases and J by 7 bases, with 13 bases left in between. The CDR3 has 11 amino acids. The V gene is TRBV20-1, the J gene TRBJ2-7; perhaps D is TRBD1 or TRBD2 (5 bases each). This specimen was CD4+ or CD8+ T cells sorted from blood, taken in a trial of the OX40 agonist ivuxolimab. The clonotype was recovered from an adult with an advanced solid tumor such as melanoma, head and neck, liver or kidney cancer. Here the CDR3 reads CSAHRDHEQYF. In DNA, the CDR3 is TGCAGTGCCCACCGGGACCATGAGCAGTACTTC.